Below, 28 T cell receptor beta chains from the same sample are listed, as sequenced in a study of T cell responses to AZD1222 COVID-19 vaccine. Measured with immunoSEQ multiplex PCR; TCRdb has only the in-frame clones, and not every one. Of about 180,000 clones in the sample, 85% to 90% were seen once. The source was peripheral blood, collected on day 0 of AZD1222 vaccination. Receptors originate from an adult in good health.

The gene calls are TRBV6-5 and TRBJ1-1; unclear D gene. The CDR3 is made up of 13 amino acids. Germline assignment: CDR1 MNHEY and CDR2 SVGAGI. Trimming cost V 2 bases and J 7 bases, with 11 bases left between them. DNA of the CDR3: TGTGCCAGCAGTTACCGGCCCCACGGTGAAGCTTTCTTT. The encoded protein is CASSYRPHGEAFF.

This clone turned up a few times. CDR3 amino acids: CASRLTAGELFF. Written as DNA, the CDR3 is TGTGCCAGCAGGTTGACAGCAGGCGAACTGTTTTTT. V is TRBV13 and J is TRBJ1-4; possibly TRBD1 for D (5 bases). The ends were cut back, 6 bases at V and 12 bases at J, with 14 bases in the middle. CDR3 size: 12 residues. CDR1 and CDR2 from the germline V gene are PRHDT and FYEKMQ (reference sequence).

The DNA of the CDR3 is TGTGCCATCAGTGACCCCCGACAGGGAGAAGCTTTCTTT. Translated, it gives CAISDPRQGEAFF. This chain connects TRBV10-3 to TRBJ1-1; 7 bases line up with TRBD1. With 3 bases clipped from V and 8 bases from J, the junction kept 6 bases outside the gene matches. The CDR3 has 13 residues. The germline V gene encodes CDR1 ENHRY and CDR2 SYGVKD.

This clone was recorded only once. This sequence joins TRBV4-1 and TRBJ2-2; D gene unclear. Trimming cost V 1 base and J 4 bases, with 13 bases left between them. CDR3 length: 16 residues. Germline CDR1 and CDR2: MGHRA and YSYEKL. The CDR3 protein is CASSQVQAATTGELFF. DNA for the CDR3: TGCGCCAGCAGCCAAGTTCAGGCCGCGACCACCGGGGAGCTGTTTTTT.

The chain carries TRBV3-1 (or the pseudogene TRBV3-2) and TRBJ1-1; D perhaps matches TRBD1 (5 bases). CDR1 and CDR2 (germline): LGHDT, YNNKEL (reference sequence). The CDR3 extends over 14 amino acids. Between the trimmed V and J ends, which lost 3 bases and 4 bases, there was a span of 12 bases. CDR3 coding DNA: TGTGCCAGCAGCCATCGCCAGGGAATCACTGAAGCTTTCTTT. Its protein is CASSHRQGITEAFF.

Worth noting for this clone: At the DNA level, this CDR3 is encoded by other sequences in the same sample as well. The chain carries TRBV11-3 and TRBJ2-1, with a tentative D call TRBD2 (5 bases). Trimming shortened V by 2 bases and J by 0 bases, and 8 bases separated the two germline ends. The V gene's germline CDR1 is SGHNT and CDR2 YENEEA. This CDR3 spans 15 amino acids. The CDR3 nucleotides read TGTGCCAGCAGCTTAACTGGGAGCTCCTACAATGAGCAGTTCTTC. This encodes CASSLTGSSYNEQFF.

The CDR3 DNA sequence: TGTGCCACCAGCCCGAGTTCTCGGTCGACCTACAATGAGCAGTTCTTC. Its translation: CATSPSSRSTYNEQFF. The chain employs TRBV15 and TRBJ2-1; D gene ambiguous. Trimming shortened V by 5 bases and J by 2 bases, and 16 bases separated the two germline ends. From germline, CDR1 is LNHNV and CDR2 YYDKDF (reference sequence). This CDR3 region has 16 residues.

The chain recombines TRBV3-1 (or the pseudogene TRBV3-2) with TRBJ1-3, with D perhaps TRBD1 (6 bases). Trimming cost V 3 bases and J 6 bases, with 15 bases left between them. Germline CDR1 is LGHDT and CDR2 is YNNKEL (reference sequence). The CDR3 spans 15 residues. Here the CDR3 reads CASSQRSGAENTIYF. As DNA, the CDR3 is TGTGCCAGCAGCCAGCGCTCAGGGGCGGAAAACACCATATATTTT.

The V gene is TRBV28, the J gene TRBJ2-3; D is unresolved. Between the trimmed V and J ends, which lost 3 bases and 2 bases, there was a span of 15 bases. CDR3 size: 16 residues. CDR1 and CDR2 from the germline V gene are MDHEN and SYDVKM. The CDR3 protein is CASSFADEEYTDTQYF. Written as DNA, the CDR3 is TGTGCCAGCAGTTTCGCCGACGAAGAGTACACAGATACGCAGTATTTT. Looking up the rest from reference TRBV28 and TRBJ2-3 gives the full variable domain: DVKVTQSSRYLVKRTGEKVFLECVQDMDHENMFWYRQDPGLGLRLIYFSYDVKMKEKGDIPEGYSVSREKKERFSLILESASTNQTSMYLCASSFADEEYTDTQYFGPGTRLTVL.

This chain connects TRBV5-8 to TRBJ1-5; D is unclear. The CDR3 is 16 amino acids. Deletions cut 3 bases from V and 2 bases from J, with 15 bases between. The germline gives CDR1 SGHTS, CDR2 YDEGEE. The CDR3 bases are TGTGCCAGCAGCTGGGTGGGGAGGAAGGGCAATCAGCCCCAGCATTTT. Its protein is CASSWVGRKGNQPQHF.

This chain links TRBV6-4 with TRBJ2-2; D perhaps matches TRBD1 (5 bases). The CDR3 extends over 12 amino acids. The germline V gene has CDR1 MRHNA and CDR2 SNTAGT. Deletions cut 10 bases from V and 7 bases from J, with 13 bases between. The CDR3 DNA reads as TGTGCCACCTCCTCAAGGGGCGGGGAGCTGTTTTTT. Translation gives CATSSRGGELFF.

This clone appeared a single time. The V and J genes are TRBV27 and TRBJ2-3; maybe TRBD2 (7 bases). CDR3 length: 19 amino acids. CDR1 and CDR2 from the germline V gene are MNHEY and SMNVEV (reference sequence). V lost 4 bases to trimming and J lost 0 bases, with 23 bases between them. The CDR3 spells CASSWLRGGAVPSTDTQYF. CDR3 nucleotide sequence: TGTGCCAGCAGTTGGCTGAGAGGGGGGGCGGTCCCCAGCACAGATACGCAGTATTTT.

V and J are TRBV6-2 or TRBV6-3 and TRBJ2-7; D is unresolved. CDR1 and CDR2 (germline): MNHEY, SVGEGT. The length of the CDR3 is 14 residues. Trimming removed 2 bases at V and 4 bases at J, with 12 bases between. CDR3 DNA sequence: TGTGCCAGCAGTTACCCAATACTATCGTACGAGCAGTACTTC. Translated, it gives CASSYPILSYEQYF.

V usage is TRBV9 and J usage is TRBJ2-5; D is undetermined. V was shortened by 4 bases and J by 1 base, with 8 bases between the two germline ends. The CDR3 totals 13 residues. The germline CDR1 and CDR2 sequences are SGDLS and YYNGEE. CDR3 coding DNA: TGTGCCAGCAGCCCGGGTCGCCAAGAGACCCAGTACTTC. Translated, it gives CASSPGRQETQYF.

This rearrangement joins TRBV2 to TRBJ2-7, with a tentative D call TRBD1 (6 bases). With 4 bases removed from V and 4 bases from J, the gap between germline ends came to 14 bases. CDR3 length: 14 amino acids. Looked up from germline, CDR1 is SNHLY and CDR2 is FYNNEI. CDR3 bases: TGTGCCAGCAGTGCAACAGGGTCTGGTTACGAGCAGTACTTC. This encodes CASSATGSGYEQYF.

The chain carries TRBV5-1 and TRBJ1-2; D not certain. Germline values: CDR1 SGHRS, CDR2 YFSETQ. The CDR3 covers 13 residues. The V end lost 0 bases, the J end lost 3 bases, and 6 bases lay between the germline ends. The CDR3 sequence: CASSLASYYGYTF. The CDR3 DNA is TGCGCCAGCAGCTTGGCGAGTTACTATGGCTACACCTTC.

The genes are TRBV4-1 and TRBJ1-5, with D possibly being TRBD1 (6 bases). CDR1 and CDR2 from the germline V gene are MGHRA and YSYEKL. Trimming removed 1 base from V and 7 bases from J, with 14 bases in between. This CDR3 has 15 amino acids. CDR3 in amino acids: CASSQVEQGRQPQHF. In DNA, the CDR3 is TGCGCCAGCAGCCAAGTAGAACAGGGACGGCAGCCCCAGCATTTT.

This clone was seen a single time. The chain has TRBV27 and TRBJ2-7; a weak D match, TRBD2 (7 bases). The germline V gene encodes CDR1 MNHEY and CDR2 SMNVEV (reference sequence). This CDR3 has 14 residues. V gave up 3 bases and J gave up 2 bases, with 11 bases separating them. CDR3: CASSFTGRAYEQYF. The CDR3 nucleotides read TGTGCCAGCAGTTTTACAGGGAGGGCCTACGAGCAGTACTTC.

V and J are TRBV28 and TRBJ1-2; 7 nucleotides agree with TRBD1. The CDR3 runs to 13 residues. Trimming at V came to 6 bases and at J to 6 bases, leaving 7 bases not matched to a gene. Germline V gives CDR1 MDHEN, CDR2 SYDVKM. This chain's CDR3 is CASRIQDRDGYTF. The DNA for the CDR3 is TGTGCCAGCAGAATACAAGACAGGGATGGCTACACCTTC.

This clone was recorded only once. The chain is built from TRBV9 and TRBJ2-3; the match to TRBD2 covers 10 bases. Germline CDR1 SGDLS, CDR2 YYNGEE. The V gene end was trimmed by 1 base and the J gene end by 0 bases; junction bases not matched to a gene: 11. The CDR3 runs 19 residues. In DNA, the CDR3 is TGTGCCAGCAGCGTAAGGCCGTCGTCTAGCGGGGGTAGCACAGATACGCAGTATTTT. Protein: CASSVRPSSSGGSTDTQYF.

The table lists this clone with a count of one. The rearrangement joins TRBV7-9 to TRBJ2-7, with a tentative D call TRBD1 (6 bases). Germline assignment: CDR1 SEHNR and CDR2 FQNEAQ (reference sequence). This CDR3 is 12 amino acids long. The V end was cut by 3 bases, the J end by 6 bases, with 9 bases between. The CDR3 sequence: CASSFYRAEQYF. As DNA, the CDR3 is TGTGCCAGCAGCTTTTACAGGGCCGAGCAGTACTTC.

This clone was found once. The rearrangement links TRBV2 to TRBJ1-1; TRBD1 matches at 7 bases. The CDR3 has 13 residues. Per germline, CDR1 SNHLY and CDR2 FYNNEI. With 2 bases clipped from V and 6 bases from J, the junction kept 3 bases outside the gene matches. Written as DNA, the CDR3 is TGTGCCAGCAGTGAATACAGGGGAGCTGAAGCTTTCTTT. Translated, it gives CASSEYRGAEAFF.

The genes are TRBV11-2 and TRBJ1-5; 7 positions match TRBD1. Germline V lookup: CDR1 SGHAT, CDR2 FQNNGV. V was pared by 0 bases and J by 11 bases, with 13 bases of the junction left unmatched. The CDR3 length is 16 residues. The CDR3 DNA sequence: TGTGCCAGCAGCTTAGATCGAGAGGGGGCAAGAGGGGCCCAGCATTTT. It encodes CASSLDREGARGAQHF. Full variable domain (outside the CDR3, taken from reference TRBV11-2 and TRBJ1-5): EAGVAQSPRYKIIEKRQSVAFWCNPISGHATLYWYQQILGQGPKLLIQFQNNGVVDDSQLPKDRFSAERLKGVDSTLKIQPAKLEDSAVYLCASSLDREGARGAQHFGDGTRLSIL.

This chain links TRBV3-1 (or the pseudogene TRBV3-2) with TRBJ2-7; D gene unclear. Trimming left V 2 bases short and J 5 bases short, with 4 bases between. CDR1 LGHDT and CDR2 YNNKEL come from the germline V gene (reference sequence). This CDR3 contains 11 residues. The CDR3 DNA reads as TGTGCCAGCAGCCAATCTCACGAGCAGTACTTC. It yields the protein CASSQSHEQYF.

This clone was counted a single time. The chain is built from TRBV6-4 and TRBJ2-2, with D perhaps TRBD1 (5 bases). Germline V gene lookup returns CDR1 MRHNA and CDR2 SNTAGT. The CDR3 is made up of 13 amino acids. V lost 6 bases to trimming and J lost 6 bases, with 11 bases between them. The CDR3 DNA follows: TGTGCCAGCAGACTCAGGGAATCCGGGGAGCTGTTTTTT. Residues: CASRLRESGELFF.

The chain links TRBV19 to TRBJ1-5; the D gene is possibly TRBD1 (5 bases). This CDR3 is 12 amino acids long. V lost 11 bases to trimming and J lost 2 bases, with 10 bases between them. Germline V gives CDR1 LNHDA, CDR2 SQIVND (reference sequence). The chain's CDR3 is CAWGGGNQPQHF. Written as DNA, the CDR3 is TGTGCCTGGGGGGGTGGCAATCAGCCCCAGCATTTT.

This clone came up a few times. The rearrangement uses TRBV2 and TRBJ1-5, with D unclear. Germline assignment: CDR1 SNHLY and CDR2 FYNNEI. V was shortened by 5 bases and J by 5 bases, with 7 bases between the two germline ends. The CDR3 is made up of 12 amino acids. The chain's CDR3 is CASSKGYQPQHF. CDR3 DNA: TGTGCCAGCAGTAAGGGCTATCAGCCCCAGCATTTT.

The chain carries TRBV11-1 and TRBJ2-2, with D perhaps TRBD1 or TRBD2 (5 bases each). The CDR3 is 14 residues long. Germline-derived CDR1 and CDR2 are SGHAT and FQDESV (reference sequence). The ends were cut back, 3 bases at V and 7 bases at J, with 12 bases in the middle. CDR3 region: CASSLSGAGGELFF. CDR3 coding DNA: TGTGCCAGCAGCTTGTCTGGGGCGGGCGGGGAGCTGTTTTTT.